Included here is one T cell receptor (beta chain) sequence, with context. Its specificity is unknown. This entry is derived from a study of early T cells in non-severe SARS-CoV-2 infection. Study overall: Bulk RNA from unsorted whole blood was sequenced; chains were unpaired.

The ends were cut back, 6 bases at V and 5 bases at J, with 2 bases in the middle. Per germline, CDR1 MDHEN and CDR2 SYDVKM. This CDR3 spans 10 amino acids. Study-wide results and caveats: Matching against VDJdb likely underestimated virus-specific expansions, favoring anti-spike CD8.

TCRdb used MiXCR to reprocess the 5' RACE reads, holding one entry per CDR3 protein. The sample shows 55,000 or so distinct CDR3 sequences, approximately 12% of them seen only once. This TCR derives from an adult who was a healthcare worker with PCR-confirmed SARS-CoV-2 infection or an uninfected control (not recorded which). The V and J genes are TRBV28 and TRBJ2-1; D is ambiguous. Material: whole blood. CDR3 in DNA: TGTGCCAGCAGCCACAATGAGCAGTTCTTC. Its protein product is CASSHNEQFF. Full variable domain (rest looked up from reference TRBV28 and TRBJ2-1): DVKVTQSSRYLVKRTGEKVFLECVQDMDHENMFWYRQDPGLGLRLIYFSYDVKMKEKGDIPEGYSVSREKKERFSLILESASTNQTSMYLCASSHNEQFFGPGTRLTVL.